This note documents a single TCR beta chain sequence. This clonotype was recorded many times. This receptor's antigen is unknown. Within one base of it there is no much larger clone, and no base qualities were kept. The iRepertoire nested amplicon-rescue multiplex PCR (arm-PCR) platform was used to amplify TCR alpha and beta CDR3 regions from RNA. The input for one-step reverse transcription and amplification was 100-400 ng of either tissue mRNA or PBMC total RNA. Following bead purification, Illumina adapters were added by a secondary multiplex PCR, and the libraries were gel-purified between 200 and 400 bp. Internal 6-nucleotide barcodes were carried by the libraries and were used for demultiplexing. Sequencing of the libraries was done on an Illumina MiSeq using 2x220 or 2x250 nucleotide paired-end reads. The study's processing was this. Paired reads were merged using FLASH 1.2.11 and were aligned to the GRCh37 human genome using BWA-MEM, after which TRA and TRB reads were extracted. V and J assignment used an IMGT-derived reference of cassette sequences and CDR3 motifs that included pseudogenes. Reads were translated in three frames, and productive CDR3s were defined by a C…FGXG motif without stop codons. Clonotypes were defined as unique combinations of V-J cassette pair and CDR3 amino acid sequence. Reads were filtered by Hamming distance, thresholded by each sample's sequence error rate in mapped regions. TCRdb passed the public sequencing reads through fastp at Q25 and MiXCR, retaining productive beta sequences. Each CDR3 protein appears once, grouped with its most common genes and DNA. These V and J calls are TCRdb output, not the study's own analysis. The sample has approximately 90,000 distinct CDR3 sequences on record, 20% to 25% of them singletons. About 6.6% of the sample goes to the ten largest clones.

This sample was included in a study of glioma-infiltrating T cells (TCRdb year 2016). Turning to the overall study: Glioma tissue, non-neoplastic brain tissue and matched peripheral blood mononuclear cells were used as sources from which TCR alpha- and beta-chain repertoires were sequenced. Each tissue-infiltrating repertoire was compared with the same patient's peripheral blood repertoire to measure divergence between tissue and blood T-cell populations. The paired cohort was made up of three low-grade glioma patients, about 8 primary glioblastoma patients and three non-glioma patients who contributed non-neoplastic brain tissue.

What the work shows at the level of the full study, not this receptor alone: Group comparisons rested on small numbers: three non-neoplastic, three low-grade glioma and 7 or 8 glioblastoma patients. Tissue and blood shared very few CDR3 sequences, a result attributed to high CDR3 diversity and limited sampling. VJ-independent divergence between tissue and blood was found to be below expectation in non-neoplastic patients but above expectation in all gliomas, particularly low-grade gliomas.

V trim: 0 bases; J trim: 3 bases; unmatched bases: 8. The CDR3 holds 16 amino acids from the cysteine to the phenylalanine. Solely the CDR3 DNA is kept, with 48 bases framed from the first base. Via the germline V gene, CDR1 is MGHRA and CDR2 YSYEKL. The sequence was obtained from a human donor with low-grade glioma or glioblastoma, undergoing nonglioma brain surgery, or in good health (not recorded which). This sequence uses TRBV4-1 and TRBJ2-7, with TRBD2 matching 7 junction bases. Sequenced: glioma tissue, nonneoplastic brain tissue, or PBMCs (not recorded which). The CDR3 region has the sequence CASSQEQGGRIYEQYF. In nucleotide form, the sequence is TGCGCCAGCAGCCAAGAGCAAGGCGGGAGAATCTACGAGCAGTACTTC.